A selection of T cell receptor beta chains follows, all from one sample in a study of shared clonotypes between healthy human individuals. Libraries were prepared by immunoSEQ multiplex PCR; TCRdb keeps only in-frame clonotypes and omits some of them. The sample consists of 2 million to 2.5 million clones, nearly 97% of them appearing once. The sequenced sample was naive CD4+ T cells sorted from blood. Every receptor here comes from a man aged 18 to 30 in good health. Each CDR3 is given with its conserved first and last residue. The D gene is left open where the match is weak. Clone size is shown for a subset of rows, as once, few, many or a class of expanded clone.

d_call	v_call	clone_size	j_call	cdr3_aa	cdr3_nt
TRBD1	TRBV15	.	TRBJ1-3	CATSRDRTGGNTIYF	TGTGCCACCAGCAGAGATAGGACAGGGGGAAACACCATATATTTT
TRBD1	TRBV5-1	.	TRBJ2-7	CASSPKTGGLGFYEQYF	TGCGCCAGCAGCCCCAAGACAGGGGGACTGGGGTTTTACGAGCAGTACTTC
TRBD1	TRBV15	.	TRBJ1-1	CATNSRDRASTEAFF	TGTGCCACCAACTCCCGGGACAGGGCGAGTACTGAAGCTTTCTTT
TRBD2	TRBV2	.	TRBJ2-7	CASKRGAYEQYF	TGTGCCAGCAAGCGGGGAGCTTACGAGCAGTACTTC
TRBD1	TRBV28	.	TRBJ2-5	CASGRQGPRTQYF	TGTGCCAGCGGGAGACAGGGGCCAAGAACCCAGTACTTC
.	TRBV6-6	.	TRBJ1-1	CASNLPIFPVCTEAFF	TGTGCCAGCAACCTCCCGATTTTCCCCGTTTGCACTGAAGCTTTCTTT
.	TRBV19	.	TRBJ2-7	CASSMTGNSYEQYF	TGTGCCAGTAGTATGACGGGGAACTCCTACGAGCAGTACTTC
.	TRBV23-1	.	TRBJ1-5	CASSQSWVDQADSNQPQHF	TGCGCCAGCAGTCAATCGTGGGTGGACCAGGCGGATAGCAATCAGCCCCAGCATTTT
.	TRBV10-1	.	TRBJ2-3	CASSESVGGGTDTQYF	TGCGCCAGCAGTGAGTCGGTCGGCGGGGGCACAGATACGCAGTATTTT
TRBD1	TRBV15	.	TRBJ1-3	CATSRREGTGPSGNTIYF	TGTGCCACCAGCAGGAGAGAGGGGACAGGGCCCTCTGGAAACACCATATATTTT
TRBD1	TRBV29-1	.	TRBJ2-5	CSVEGQGRETQYF	TGCAGCGTTGAAGGACAGGGCCGAGAGACCCAGTACTTC
.	TRBV18	.	TRBJ2-7	CASSPQGPYEQYF	TGTGCCAGCTCACCGCAGGGACCCTACGAGCAGTACTTC
TRBD1	TRBV5-1	.	TRBJ1-1	CASRRTGEAEAFF	TGCGCCAGCAGGCGGACAGGAGAAGCTGAAGCTTTCTTT
TRBD1	TRBV5-1	.	TRBJ2-5	CASSPSGTGGFQETQYF	TGCGCCAGCAGCCCATCCGGGACAGGGGGTTTCCAAGAGACCCAGTACTTC
.	TRBV7-9	.	TRBJ2-5	CASRGVLQETQYF	TGTGCCAGCAGGGGTGTCCTTCAAGAGACCCAGTACTTC
.	TRBV6-5	.	TRBJ2-3	CASRVGGTSLSTQYF	TGTGCCAGCAGGGTAGGGGGGACGTCCCTAAGTACGCAGTATTTT
TRBD2	TRBV11-2	once	TRBJ2-1	CASSSTWLAGGDNEQFF	TGTGCCAGCAGCTCCACTTGGTTAGCGGGAGGTGACAATGAGCAGTTCTTC
.	TRBV4-2	.	TRBJ1-2	CASSQATGLYGYTF	TGTGCCAGCAGCCAAGCGACAGGCCTCTATGGCTACACCTTC
.	TRBV5-1	.	TRBJ1-6	CASSLASYNSPLHF	TGCGCCAGCAGCTTGGCCTCCTATAATTCACCCCTCCACTTT
.	TRBV13	.	TRBJ1-1	CASSLAENTEAFF	TGTGCCAGCAGCTTAGCGGAAAACACTGAAGCTTTCTTT
.	TRBV5-5	once	TRBJ2-6	CASSLVRTGANVLTF	TGTGCCAGCAGCTTGGTGAGGACTGGGGCCAACGTCCTGACTTTC
.	TRBV5-4	.	TRBJ1-4	CASSLAGGTGEEKLFF	TGTGCCAGCAGCTTGGCCGGAGGTACAGGAGAGGAAAAACTGTTTTTT
.	TRBV7-9	.	TRBJ2-7	CASSAGGHEQYF	TGTGCCAGCAGCGCGGGCGGCCACGAGCAGTACTTC
.	TRBV6-5	.	TRBJ1-3	CASKGLGGNTIYF	TGTGCCAGCAAGGGACTTGGTGGAAACACCATATATTTT
TRBD2	TRBV2	.	TRBJ2-1	CASSVGSGGVNEQFF	TGTGCCAGCAGTGTCGGTAGCGGGGGGGTGAATGAGCAGTTCTTC
.	TRBV6-6	.	TRBJ2-2	CASSYSLSFAGELFF	TGTGCCAGCAGTTACTCGCTGAGCTTCGCCGGGGAGCTGTTTTTT